The entry below describes one T cell receptor (beta chain). Antigen unknown. Data came from immunoSEQ multiplex PCR; TCRdb stores just in-frame clones and leaves some out. The table records approximately 1.5 million clones, roughly 98% of them present only once. This specimen belongs to a study of shared clonotypes between healthy human individuals. This CDR3 comprises 16 residues. Trimming left V 4 bases short and J 1 base short, with 15 bases between. The V gene's germline CDR1 is SGHAT and CDR2 FQNNGV. Study-wide findings and caveats: Clonotypes shared by all four donors outscored non-shared clonotypes in generation probability. Larger estimated richness was generally recorded for naive subsets relative to memory subsets.

A split of CD4+ cells into CD45RA+ naive and CD45RA-negative memory subsets was performed. This TCR came from a man aged 30 to 39 in good health. The sample consisted of naive CD4+ T cells sorted from blood. As to subset: CD45RA+ positively selected. The gene calls are TRBV11-2 and TRBJ2-3; D perhaps matches TRBD2 (6 bases). The CDR3 is CASSSPSGFGTDTQYF. CDR3 bases: TGTGCCAGCAGCTCACCAAGCGGGTTTGGCACAGATACGCAGTATTTT.